This T cell receptor beta chain was sequenced during a study of response to subunit inactivated influenza vaccine. This clonotype was seen a few times. What it binds is unknown. MiXCR, applied by TCRdb to the RT-PCR reads, yields one record per CDR3 protein. The profile shows over 800,000 distinct CDR3 sequences, approximately 21% of them singletons. J gave up 7 bases and V 7 bases, and 14 bases lay outside the gene matches. There are 15 residues in the CDR3. CDR1 and CDR2 from the germline V gene are SGHTA and FQGNSA. Findings of the study overall: Seasonal influenza vaccination, on each occasion, was suggested by the authors to recruit few new T cells.

The genes are TRBV7-2 and TRBJ1-1; 8 nucleotides match TRBD1. The clonotype originates from a man in his fifties or sixties who received an inactivated influenza vaccine. Specimen: PBMCs from blood, collected roughly 5 days after vaccination. This CDR3 reads CASTDLGTGGLEAFF. DNA for the CDR3: TGTGCCAGCACCGACTTGGGAACAGGGGGACTTGAAGCTTTCTTT.